The 8 T cell receptor beta chains reported below all come from one sample, sequenced in a study of blood T cells in healthy people across ages. Then a second PCR, running roughly 6 to 12 cycles, was carried out with a sample-barcoded 5' primer and a J-beta primer mix. TCRdb fed the 5' RACE reads into MiXCR, producing one record per CDR3 protein. The table has more than 450,000 distinct CDR3 sequences, about 27% seen once. These records were also assigned to another study, of T cells of mothers and their children.

Sequencing used blood. These receptors were collected from a boy aged 2 to 10 in good health.

The V and J genes are TRBV29-1 and TRBJ1-2; the D is unclear. Germline V lookup: CDR1 SQVTM, CDR2 ANQGSEA. V lost 3 bases and J 13 bases, leaving 18 bases between the germline ends. This CDR3 contains 12 residues. The CDR3 loop is CSVDRPLGGCTF. CDR3 sequence (DNA): TGCAGCGTTGACAGGCCTTTGGGCGGTTGCACCTTC.

This sequence joins TRBV20-1 and TRBJ2-1, with D perhaps matching TRBD2 (6 bases). V was trimmed by 1 base and J by 9 bases, leaving 16 bases between them. The CDR3 is 14 amino acids. Germline V gives CDR1 DFQATT, CDR2 SNEGSKA (reference sequence). The CDR3 bases are TGCAGTGCTAGAGCGGGGGTAGCATCCATTGAGCAGTTCTTC. The encoded protein is CSARAGVASIEQFF.

The V and J genes are TRBV4-3 and TRBJ1-1, with TRBD1 as a possible D gene (5 bases). The CDR3 spans 18 residues. Per the germline V gene, CDR1 is LGHNA and CDR2 is YSLEER. V dropped 0 bases and J dropped 1 base, with 18 bases sitting between them. The CDR3 DNA follows: TGCGCCAGCAGCCAAGATGGCCAAGGGGAAAAGGGGAACACTGAAGCTTTCTTT. Encoded protein: CASSQDGQGEKGNTEAFF.

The CDR3 DNA reads as TGCAGTGCCCACTCAAACCGGGACAACTCCTACGAGCAGTACTTC. It yields the protein CSAHSNRDNSYEQYF. The V gene is TRBV20-1, the J gene TRBJ2-7, with D perhaps matching TRBD1 (6 bases). The ends were cut back, 6 bases at V and 0 bases at J, with 18 bases in the middle. This CDR3 is 15 amino acids long. Germline V gene data show CDR1 as DFQATT and CDR2 as SNEGSKA (reference sequence).

This clonotype was observed a handful of times. This rearrangement joins TRBV9 to TRBJ1-3; a possible D gene is TRBD1 (6 bases). V was trimmed by 3 bases and J by 0 bases, leaving 16 bases between them. CDR1 is SGDLS, CDR2 YYNGEE, per germline. There are 17 residues in the CDR3. This CDR3 is CASSGLRTESSGNTIYF. The CDR3 DNA follows: TGTGCCAGCAGCGGACTGCGGACAGAGAGCTCTGGAAACACCATATATTTT.

The chain employs TRBV6-1 and TRBJ2-3; D assignment may be TRBD1 or TRBD2 (5 bases each). V lost 6 bases, J lost 6 bases, and 19 bases lay in between. The CDR3 length is 15 residues. Germline assignment: CDR1 MNHNS and CDR2 SASEGT. CDR3 nucleotides: TGTGCCAGCAGACCGGGACCCGTGTTGGCTGATACGCAGTATTTT. The encoded protein is CASRPGPVLADTQYF.

V gene TRBV29-1 combines with J gene TRBJ2-2, with TRBD1 identical over 10 bases. Trimming cost V 4 bases and J 4 bases; bases outside gene matches: 6. CDR1 and CDR2 from the germline V gene are SQVTM and ANQGSEA. CDR3 length equals 15 residues. CDR3 protein: CSVGGRDRGTGELFF. The CDR3, as DNA: TGCAGCGTTGGAGGACGGGACAGGGGCACCGGGGAGCTGTTTTTT.

This clonotype was detected only a few times. The chain uses TRBV5-1 and TRBJ2-5, with 7 bases aligning to TRBD2. Trimming removed 3 bases from V and 3 bases from J; junction bases left unmatched: 5. The germline V gene encodes CDR1 SGHRS and CDR2 YFSETQ. This CDR3 region has 14 residues. CDR3 in DNA: TGCGCCAGCAGCTCGGGGGGTGTCGAAGAGACCCAGTACTTC. As protein: CASSSGGVEETQYF.